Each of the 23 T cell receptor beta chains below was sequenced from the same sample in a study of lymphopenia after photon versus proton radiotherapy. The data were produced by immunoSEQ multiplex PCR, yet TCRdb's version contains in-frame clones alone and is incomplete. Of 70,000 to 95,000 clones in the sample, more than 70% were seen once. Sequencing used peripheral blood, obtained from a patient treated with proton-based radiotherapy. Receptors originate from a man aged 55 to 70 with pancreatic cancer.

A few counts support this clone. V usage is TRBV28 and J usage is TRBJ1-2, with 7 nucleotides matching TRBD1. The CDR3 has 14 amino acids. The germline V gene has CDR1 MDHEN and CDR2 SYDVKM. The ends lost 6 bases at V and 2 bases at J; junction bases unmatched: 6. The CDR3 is CASRSTGTNYGYTF. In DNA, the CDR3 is TGTGCCAGCAGGTCGACAGGGACGAACTATGGCTACACCTTC.

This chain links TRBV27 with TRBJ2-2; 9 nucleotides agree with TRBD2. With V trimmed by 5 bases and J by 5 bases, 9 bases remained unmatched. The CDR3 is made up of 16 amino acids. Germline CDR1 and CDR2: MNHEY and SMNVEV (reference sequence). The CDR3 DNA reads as TGTGCCAGCAGTCCTGTAGCGGGAGAGAGGACCGGGGAGCTGTTTTTT. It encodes CASSPVAGERTGELFF.

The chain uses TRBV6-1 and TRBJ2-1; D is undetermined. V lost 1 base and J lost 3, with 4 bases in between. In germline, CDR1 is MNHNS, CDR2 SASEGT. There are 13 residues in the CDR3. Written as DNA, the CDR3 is TGTGCCAGCAGTGAAGAAGACTACAATGAGCAGTTCTTC. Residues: CASSEEDYNEQFF.

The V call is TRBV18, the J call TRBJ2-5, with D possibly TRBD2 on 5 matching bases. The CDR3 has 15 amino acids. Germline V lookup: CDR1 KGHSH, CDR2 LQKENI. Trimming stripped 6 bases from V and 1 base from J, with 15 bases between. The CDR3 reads CASSRSEGSQETQYF. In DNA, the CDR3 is TGTGCCAGCTCCCGTAGTGAGGGCTCCCAAGAGACCCAGTACTTC.

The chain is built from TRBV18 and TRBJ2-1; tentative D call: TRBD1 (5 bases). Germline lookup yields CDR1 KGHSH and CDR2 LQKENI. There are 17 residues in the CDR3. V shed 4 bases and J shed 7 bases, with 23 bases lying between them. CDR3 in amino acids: CASSRLPGTGLRNEQFF. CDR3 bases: TGTGCCAGCTCACGCTTGCCCGGTACAGGATTAAGGAATGAGCAGTTCTTC.

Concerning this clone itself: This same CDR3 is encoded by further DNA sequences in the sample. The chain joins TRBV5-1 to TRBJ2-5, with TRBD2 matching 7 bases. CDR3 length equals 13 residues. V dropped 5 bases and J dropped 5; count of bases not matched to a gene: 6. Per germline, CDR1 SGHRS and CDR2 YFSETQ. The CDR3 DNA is TGCGCCAGCAGTCTCGGGGGGAGCGAGACCCAGTACTTC. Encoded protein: CASSLGGSETQYF.

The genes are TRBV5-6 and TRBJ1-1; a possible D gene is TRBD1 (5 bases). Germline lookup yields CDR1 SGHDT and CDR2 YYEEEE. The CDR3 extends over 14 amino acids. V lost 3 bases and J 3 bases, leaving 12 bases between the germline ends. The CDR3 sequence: CASSWGTADTEAFF. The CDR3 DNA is TGTGCCAGCAGCTGGGGGACGGCGGACACTGAAGCTTTCTTT. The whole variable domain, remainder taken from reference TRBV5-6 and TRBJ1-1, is DAGVTQSPTHLIKTRGQQVTLRCSPKSGHDTVSWYQQALGQGPQFIFQYYEEEERQRGNFPDRFSGHQFPNYSSELNVNALLLGDSALYLCASSWGTADTEAFFGQGTRLTVV.

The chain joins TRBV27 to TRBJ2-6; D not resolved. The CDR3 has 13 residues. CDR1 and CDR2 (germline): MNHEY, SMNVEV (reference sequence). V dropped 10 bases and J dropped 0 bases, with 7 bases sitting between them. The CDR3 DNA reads TGTGCCACAAAGGGCTCTGGGGCCAACGTCCTGACTTTC. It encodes CATKGSGANVLTF.

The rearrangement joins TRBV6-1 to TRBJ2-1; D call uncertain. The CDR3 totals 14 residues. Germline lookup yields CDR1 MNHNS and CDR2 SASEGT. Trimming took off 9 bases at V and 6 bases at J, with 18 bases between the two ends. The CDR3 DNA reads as TGTGCCAGTCCTTTGGCGGAAAACTCCAATGAGCAGTTCTTC. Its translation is CASPLAENSNEQFF.

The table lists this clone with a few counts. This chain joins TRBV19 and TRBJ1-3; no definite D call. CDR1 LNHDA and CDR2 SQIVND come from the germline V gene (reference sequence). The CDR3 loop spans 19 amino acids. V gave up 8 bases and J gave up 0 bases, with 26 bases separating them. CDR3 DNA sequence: TGTGCCAGTCGGATCCCCAGTACGACTACCCCTACCTCTGGAAACACCATATATTTT. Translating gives CASRIPSTTTPTSGNTIYF.

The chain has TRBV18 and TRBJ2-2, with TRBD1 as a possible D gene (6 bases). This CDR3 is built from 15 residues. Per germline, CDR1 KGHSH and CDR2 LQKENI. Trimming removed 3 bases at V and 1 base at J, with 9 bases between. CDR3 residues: CASSPMGQNTGELFF. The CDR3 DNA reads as TGTGCCAGCTCACCCATGGGACAGAACACCGGGGAGCTGTTTTTT.

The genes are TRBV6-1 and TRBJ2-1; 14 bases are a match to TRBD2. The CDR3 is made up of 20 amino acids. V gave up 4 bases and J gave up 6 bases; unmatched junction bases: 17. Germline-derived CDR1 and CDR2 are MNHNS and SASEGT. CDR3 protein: CASSVTSGLAGEGGLNEQFF. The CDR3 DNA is TGTGCCAGCAGTGTTACTTCGGGACTAGCGGGAGAGGGGGGGCTCAATGAGCAGTTCTTC.

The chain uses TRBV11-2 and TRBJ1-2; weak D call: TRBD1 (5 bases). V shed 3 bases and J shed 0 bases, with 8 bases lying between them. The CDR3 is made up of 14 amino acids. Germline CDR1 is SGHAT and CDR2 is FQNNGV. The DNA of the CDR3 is TGTGCCAGCAGCTTGGGGCCCACTAACTATGGCTACACCTTC. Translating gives CASSLGPTNYGYTF. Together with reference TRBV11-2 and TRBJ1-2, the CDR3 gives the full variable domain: EAGVAQSPRYKIIEKRQSVAFWCNPISGHATLYWYQQILGQGPKLLIQFQNNGVVDDSQLPKDRFSAERLKGVDSTLKIQPAKLEDSAVYLCASSLGPTNYGYTFGSGTRLTVV.

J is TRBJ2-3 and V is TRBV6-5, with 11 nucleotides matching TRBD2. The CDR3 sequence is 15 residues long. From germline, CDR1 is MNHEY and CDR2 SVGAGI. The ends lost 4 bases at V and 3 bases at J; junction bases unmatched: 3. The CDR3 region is CASSLLAGVTDTQYF. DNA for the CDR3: TGTGCCAGCAGTTTACTAGCGGGAGTGACAGATACGCAGTATTTT.

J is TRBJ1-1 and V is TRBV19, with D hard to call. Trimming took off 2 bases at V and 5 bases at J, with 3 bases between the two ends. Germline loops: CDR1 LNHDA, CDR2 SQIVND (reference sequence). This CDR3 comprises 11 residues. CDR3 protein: CASSIKTEAFF. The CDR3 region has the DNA TGTGCCAGTAGTATAAAGACTGAAGCTTTCTTT.

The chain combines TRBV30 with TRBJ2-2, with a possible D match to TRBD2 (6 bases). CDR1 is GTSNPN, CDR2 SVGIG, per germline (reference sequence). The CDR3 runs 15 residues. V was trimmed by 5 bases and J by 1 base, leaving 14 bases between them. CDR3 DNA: TGTGCCTGGCGGGAGACATTTTGGAACACCGGGGAGCTGTTTTTT. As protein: CAWRETFWNTGELFF.

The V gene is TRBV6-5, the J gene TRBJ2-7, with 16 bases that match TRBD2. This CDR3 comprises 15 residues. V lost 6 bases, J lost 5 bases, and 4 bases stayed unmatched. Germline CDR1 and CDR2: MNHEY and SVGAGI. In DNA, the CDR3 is TGTGCCAGCAGGGGACTAGCGGGAGGGTGGAACGAGCAGTACTTC. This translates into CASRGLAGGWNEQYF.

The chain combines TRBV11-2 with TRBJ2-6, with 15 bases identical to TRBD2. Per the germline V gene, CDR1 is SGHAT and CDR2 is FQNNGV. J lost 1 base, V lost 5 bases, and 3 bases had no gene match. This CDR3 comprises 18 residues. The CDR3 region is CASSRGLAGGSGANVLTF. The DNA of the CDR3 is TGTGCCAGCAGCCGGGGACTAGCGGGAGGATCTGGGGCCAACGTCCTGACTTTC.

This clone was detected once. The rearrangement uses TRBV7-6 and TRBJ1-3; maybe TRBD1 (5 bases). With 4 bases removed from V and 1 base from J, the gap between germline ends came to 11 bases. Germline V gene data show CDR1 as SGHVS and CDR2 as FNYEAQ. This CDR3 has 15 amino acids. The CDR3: CASSSRVGSGNTIYF. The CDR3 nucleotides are TGTGCCAGCAGCTCCAGGGTGGGATCTGGAAACACCATATATTTT.

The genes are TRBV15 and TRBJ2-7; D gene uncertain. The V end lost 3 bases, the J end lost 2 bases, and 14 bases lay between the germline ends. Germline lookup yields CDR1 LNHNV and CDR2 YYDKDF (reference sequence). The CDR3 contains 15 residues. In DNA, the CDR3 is TGTGCCACCAGCAGGGAGTCAACAGCCACCTACGAGCAGTACTTC. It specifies CATSRESTATYEQYF.

CDR3 nucleotides: TGTGCCAGCAGTCCGTCTCCCGGGACTAGCGGCCCCACAGATACGCAGTATTTT. Protein product: CASSPSPGTSGPTDTQYF. The V gene is TRBV28, the J gene TRBJ2-3, with 11 bases identical to TRBD2. Germline assignment: CDR1 MDHEN and CDR2 SYDVKM. The CDR3 runs 18 residues. Trimming cost V 5 bases and J 2 bases; bases outside gene matches: 12. The whole variable domain, remainder taken from reference TRBV28 and TRBJ2-3, is DVKVTQSSRYLVKRTGEKVFLECVQDMDHENMFWYRQDPGLGLRLIYFSYDVKMKEKGDIPEGYSVSREKKERFSLILESASTNQTSMYLCASSPSPGTSGPTDTQYFGPGTRLTVL.

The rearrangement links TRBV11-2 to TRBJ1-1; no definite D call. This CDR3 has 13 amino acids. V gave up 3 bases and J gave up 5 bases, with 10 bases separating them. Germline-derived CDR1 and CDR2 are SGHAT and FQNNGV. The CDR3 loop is CASSLVLGTEAFF. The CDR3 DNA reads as TGTGCCAGCAGCTTGGTATTGGGGACTGAAGCTTTCTTT.

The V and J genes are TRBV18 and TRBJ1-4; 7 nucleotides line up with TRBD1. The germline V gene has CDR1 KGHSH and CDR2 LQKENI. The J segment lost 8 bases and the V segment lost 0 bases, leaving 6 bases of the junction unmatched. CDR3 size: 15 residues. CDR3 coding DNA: TGTGCCAGCTCACCACCGACAGGGAGGGGAGAAAAACTGTTTTTT. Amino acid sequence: CASSPPTGRGEKLFF.